This T cell receptor (beta chain) was identified during a study of blood T cell repertoires in COVID-19. The table came from immunoSEQ multiplex PCR; TCRdb's copy has only in-frame clones and leaves some out. The repertoire holds 240,000 or so clones, with around 88% as singletons. The CDR3 contains 18 residues. CDR1 is LNHDA and CDR2 is SQIVND in the germline V gene (reference sequence). J was trimmed by 5 bases and V by 2 bases; bases with no gene match: 14. This receptor was obtained from a man aged 40-49 years who had recovered from COVID-19. This sequence joins TRBV19 and TRBJ2-7, with 11 bases matching TRBD1. Sequences were obtained from PBMCs or T cells enriched from blood (not recorded which). The CDR3 DNA reads TGTGCCAGTAGTATAAAAGGCTCTGGACAGGGGGCATCGAACGAGCAGTACTTC. This translates into CASSIKGSGQGASNEQYF.